The entry that follows covers one TCR beta chain sequence. The repertoire was sequenced with immunoSEQ multiplex PCR; TCRdb's copy has only in-frame clones and lacks some. The data contain about 58,000 clones, about 91% of them singletons. This sample is part of a study of OX40 agonist ivuxolimab in advanced cancers. Study-level information: Those enrolled were about 82% male, with a mean age of roughly 60 years and ages from about 20 to 85. Anti-PD-1, anti-PD-L1 or anti-CTLA-4 therapy given earlier was allowed, and 40% had some.

The cohort excluded patients with autoimmune disease history or systemic immunosuppression. Cycle 7 day 1, cycle 4 day 1, and baseline were the timepoints at which blood was sampled. This sample comprised CD4+ or CD8+ T cells sorted from blood, obtained in a trial of the OX40 agonist ivuxolimab. This TCR was sampled from an adult with an advanced solid tumor such as melanoma, head and neck, liver or kidney cancer.

CDR3 region: CASSLAGTSTDTQYF. For the CDR3, the DNA is TGCGCCAGCAGCTTGGCCGGGACAAGCACAGATACGCAGTATTTT. The J gene is TRBJ2-3, the V gene TRBV5-1, with D possibly matching TRBD1 (6 bases). The V end was cut by 0 bases, the J end by 0 bases, with 8 bases between. Germline V gene sequence: CDR1 SGHRS, CDR2 YFSETQ. There are 15 residues in the CDR3.